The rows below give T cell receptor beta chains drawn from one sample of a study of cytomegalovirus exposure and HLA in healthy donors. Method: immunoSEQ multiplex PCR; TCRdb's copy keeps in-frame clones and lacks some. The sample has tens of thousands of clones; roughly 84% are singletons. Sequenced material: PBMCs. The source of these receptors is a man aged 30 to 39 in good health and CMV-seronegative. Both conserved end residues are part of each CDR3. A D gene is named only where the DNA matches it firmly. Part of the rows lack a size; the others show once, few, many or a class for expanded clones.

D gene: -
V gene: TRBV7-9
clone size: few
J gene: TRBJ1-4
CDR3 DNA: TGTGCCAGCAGCTTAAGTGGGAGGGACGGGGATGAAAAACTGTTTTTT
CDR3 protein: CASSLSGRDGDEKLFF

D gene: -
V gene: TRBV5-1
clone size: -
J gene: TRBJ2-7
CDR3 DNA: TGCGCCAGCAGCTGGGAGGATTACTACGAGCAGTACTTC
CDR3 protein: CASSWEDYYEQYF

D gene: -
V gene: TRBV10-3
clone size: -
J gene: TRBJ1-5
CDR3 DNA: TGTGCCATCAGGTCAATCGGGGAAAATCAGCCCCAGCATTTT
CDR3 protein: CAIRSIGENQPQHF

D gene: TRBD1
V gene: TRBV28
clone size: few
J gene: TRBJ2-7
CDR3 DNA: TGTGCCAGCAGTTTACTCGGACAGGTCTACGAGCAGTACTTC
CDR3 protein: CASSLLGQVYEQYF

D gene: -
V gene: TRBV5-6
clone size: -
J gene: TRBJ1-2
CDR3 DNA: TGTGCCAGCAGCTGGGGGGGAGGTTCCAAAGGCTATGGCTACACCTTC
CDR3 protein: CASSWGGGSKGYGYTF

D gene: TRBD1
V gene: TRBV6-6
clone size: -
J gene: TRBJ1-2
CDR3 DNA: TGTGCCAGCAGCTCAACGGGACAGCTTGGTGGATATGGCTACACCTTC
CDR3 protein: CASSSTGQLGGYGYTF

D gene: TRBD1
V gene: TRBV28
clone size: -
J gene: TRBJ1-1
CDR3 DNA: TGTGCCAGCAGCTTGGACAGGGTGATCACTGAAGCTTTCTTT
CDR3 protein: CASSLDRVITEAFF

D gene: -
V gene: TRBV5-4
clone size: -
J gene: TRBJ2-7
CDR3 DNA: TGTGCCAGCAGCTTGAGGGGTCCGGGCTACGAGCAGTACTTC
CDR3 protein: CASSLRGPGYEQYF

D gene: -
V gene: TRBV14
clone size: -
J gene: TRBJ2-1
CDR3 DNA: TGTGCCAGCAGCCAACGCGGACAGTCAATCGGTAATGAGCAGTTCTTC
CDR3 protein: CASSQRGQSIGNEQFF

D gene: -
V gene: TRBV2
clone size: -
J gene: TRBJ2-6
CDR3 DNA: TGTGCCGCGGCAGGGCCCTCTGGGGCCAACGTCCTGACTTTC
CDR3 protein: CAAAGPSGANVLTF

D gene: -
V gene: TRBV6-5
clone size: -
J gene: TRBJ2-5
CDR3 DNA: TGTGCCAGCAGTACCAGGGGGGAGCAGTACTTC
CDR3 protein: CASSTRGEQYF

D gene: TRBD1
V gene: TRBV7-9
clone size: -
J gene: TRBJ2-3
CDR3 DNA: TGTGCCAGCAGCCTACATCAGACAGGGTCAGATACGCAGTATTTT
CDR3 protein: CASSLHQTGSDTQYF

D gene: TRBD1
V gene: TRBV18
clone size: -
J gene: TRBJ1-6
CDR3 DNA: TGTGCCAGCTCACCTCAGTCCGTCGACAGGGCGAATTCACCCCTCCACTTT
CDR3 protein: CASSPQSVDRANSPLHF

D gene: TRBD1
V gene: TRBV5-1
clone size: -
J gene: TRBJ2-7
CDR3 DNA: TGCGCCAGCAGCTTGGAACCAGGGGGAAGAAACGAGCAGTACTTC
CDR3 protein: CASSLEPGGRNEQYF

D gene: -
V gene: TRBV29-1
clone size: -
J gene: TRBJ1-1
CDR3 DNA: TGCAGCGTGTCCCACGGGGTGGGTGAAGCTTTCTTT
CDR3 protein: CSVSHGVGEAFF

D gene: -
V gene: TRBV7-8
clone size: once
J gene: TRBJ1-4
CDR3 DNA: TGTGCCAGCAGCTTAGTCCAGGGACTGGGTTTAACTAATGAAAAACTGTTTTTT
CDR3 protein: CASSLVQGLGLTNEKLFF

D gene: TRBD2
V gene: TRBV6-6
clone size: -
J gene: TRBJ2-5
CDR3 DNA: TGTGCCAGCAGCCCCTCAGCGGGGGGGCCAGAGACCCAGTACTTC
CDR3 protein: CASSPSAGGPETQYF

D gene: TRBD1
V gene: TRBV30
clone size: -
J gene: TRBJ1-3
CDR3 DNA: TGTGCCTGGAGGGGACAGGGAGTCGGAAACACCATATATTTT
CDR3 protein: CAWRGQGVGNTIYF

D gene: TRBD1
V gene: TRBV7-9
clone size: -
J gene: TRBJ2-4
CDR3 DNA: TGTGCCAGCAGCTTGACAGGGGAGGATGGGAACATTCAGTACTTC
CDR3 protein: CASSLTGEDGNIQYF

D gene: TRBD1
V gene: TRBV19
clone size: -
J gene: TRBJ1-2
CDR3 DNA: TGTGCCAGTAGTATAGCGGACAGGGGGTTCCCGGGCTATGGCTACACCTTC
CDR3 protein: CASSIADRGFPGYGYTF

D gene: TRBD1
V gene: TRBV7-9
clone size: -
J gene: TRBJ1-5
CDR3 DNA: TGTGCCAGCAGCCAAAGCCCGGGACAGGGAACCGGCAATCAGCCCCAGCATTTT
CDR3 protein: CASSQSPGQGTGNQPQHF

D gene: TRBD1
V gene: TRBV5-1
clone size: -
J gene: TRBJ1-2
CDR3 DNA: TGCGCCAGCAGCTCGGGGGACAGGGGAGGAGGCTACACCTTC
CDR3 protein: CASSSGDRGGGYTF